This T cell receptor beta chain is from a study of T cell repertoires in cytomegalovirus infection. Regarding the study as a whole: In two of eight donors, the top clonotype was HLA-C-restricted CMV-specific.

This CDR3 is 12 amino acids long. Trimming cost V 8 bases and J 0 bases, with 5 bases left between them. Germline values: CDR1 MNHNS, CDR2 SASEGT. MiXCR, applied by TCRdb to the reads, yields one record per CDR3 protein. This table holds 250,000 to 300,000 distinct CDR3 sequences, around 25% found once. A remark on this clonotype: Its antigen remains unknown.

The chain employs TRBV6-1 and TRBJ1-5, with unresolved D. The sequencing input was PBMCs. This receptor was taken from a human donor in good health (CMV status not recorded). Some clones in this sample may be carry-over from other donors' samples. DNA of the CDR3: TGTGCCAGCGGAGATAGCAATCAGCCCCAGCATTTT. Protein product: CASGDSNQPQHF.